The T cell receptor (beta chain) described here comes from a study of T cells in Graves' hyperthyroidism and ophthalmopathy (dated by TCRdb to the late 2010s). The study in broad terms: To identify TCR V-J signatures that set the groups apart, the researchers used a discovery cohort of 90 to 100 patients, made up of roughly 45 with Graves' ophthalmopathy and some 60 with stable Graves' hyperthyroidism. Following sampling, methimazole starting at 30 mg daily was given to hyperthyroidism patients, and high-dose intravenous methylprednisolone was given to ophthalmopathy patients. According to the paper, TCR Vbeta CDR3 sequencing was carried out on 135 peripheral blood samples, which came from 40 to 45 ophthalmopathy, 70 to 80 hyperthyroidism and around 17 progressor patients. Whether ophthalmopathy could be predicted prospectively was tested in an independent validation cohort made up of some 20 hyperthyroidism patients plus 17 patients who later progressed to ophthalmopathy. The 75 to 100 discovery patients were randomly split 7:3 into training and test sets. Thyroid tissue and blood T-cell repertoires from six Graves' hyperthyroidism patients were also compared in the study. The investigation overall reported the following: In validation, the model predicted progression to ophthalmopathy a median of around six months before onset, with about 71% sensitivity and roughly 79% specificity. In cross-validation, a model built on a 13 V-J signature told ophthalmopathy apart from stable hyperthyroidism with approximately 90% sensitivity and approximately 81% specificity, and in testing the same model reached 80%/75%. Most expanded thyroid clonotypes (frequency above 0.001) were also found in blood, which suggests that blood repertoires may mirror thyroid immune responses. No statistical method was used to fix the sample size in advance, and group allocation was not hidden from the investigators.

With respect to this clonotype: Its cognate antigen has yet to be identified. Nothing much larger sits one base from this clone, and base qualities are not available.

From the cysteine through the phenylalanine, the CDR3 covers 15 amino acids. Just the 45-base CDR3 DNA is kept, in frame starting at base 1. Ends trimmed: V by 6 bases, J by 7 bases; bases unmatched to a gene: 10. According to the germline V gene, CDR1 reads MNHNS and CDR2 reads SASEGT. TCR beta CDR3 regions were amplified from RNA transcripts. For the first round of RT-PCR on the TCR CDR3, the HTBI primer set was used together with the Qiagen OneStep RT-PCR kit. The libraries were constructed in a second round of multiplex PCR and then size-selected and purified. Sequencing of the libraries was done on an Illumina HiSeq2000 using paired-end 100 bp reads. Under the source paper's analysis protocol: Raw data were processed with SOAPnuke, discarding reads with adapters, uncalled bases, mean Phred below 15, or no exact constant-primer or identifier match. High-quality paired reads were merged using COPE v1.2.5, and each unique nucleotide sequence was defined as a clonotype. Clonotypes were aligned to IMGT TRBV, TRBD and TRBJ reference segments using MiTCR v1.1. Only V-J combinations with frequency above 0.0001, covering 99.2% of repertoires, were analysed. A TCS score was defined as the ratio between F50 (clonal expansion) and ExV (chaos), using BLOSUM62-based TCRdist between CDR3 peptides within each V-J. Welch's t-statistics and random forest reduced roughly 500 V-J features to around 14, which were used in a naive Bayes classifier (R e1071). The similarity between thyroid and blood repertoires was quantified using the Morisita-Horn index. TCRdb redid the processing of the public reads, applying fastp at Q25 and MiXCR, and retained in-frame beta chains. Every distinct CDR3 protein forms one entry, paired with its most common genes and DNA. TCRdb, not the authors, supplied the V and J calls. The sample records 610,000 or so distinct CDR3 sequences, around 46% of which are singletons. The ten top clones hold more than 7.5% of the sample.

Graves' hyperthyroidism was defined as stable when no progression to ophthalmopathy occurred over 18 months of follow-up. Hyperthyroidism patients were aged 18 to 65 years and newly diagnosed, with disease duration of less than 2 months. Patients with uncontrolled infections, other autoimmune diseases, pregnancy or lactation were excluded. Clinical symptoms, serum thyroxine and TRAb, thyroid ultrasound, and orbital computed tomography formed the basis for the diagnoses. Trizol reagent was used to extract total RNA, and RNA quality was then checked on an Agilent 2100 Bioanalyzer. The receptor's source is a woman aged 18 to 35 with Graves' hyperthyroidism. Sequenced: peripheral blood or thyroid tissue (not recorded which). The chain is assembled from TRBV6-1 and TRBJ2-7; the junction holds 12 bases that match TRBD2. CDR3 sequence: CASRSGTSGRNEQYF. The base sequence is TGTGCCAGCAGATCCGGGACTAGCGGGCGAAATGAGCAGTACTTC.